Given below is one TCR beta chain in context. Its antigen is still unknown. Germline values: CDR1 SGHTA, CDR2 FQGTGA. V was cut by 2 bases and J by 5 bases, with 3 bases left in between. The CDR3 is made up of 12 amino acids. The PCR was carried out with 60 Vbeta primers and 13 Jbeta primers. Sequencing used immunoSEQ multiplex PCR; TCRdb keeps in-frame clones, though not all of them. The table has more than 100,000 clones, around 61% seen once. The source of the sample is a study of cytomegalovirus exposure and HLA in healthy donors. Whole-study results and caveats: Later genetic work tied a missense DCLRE1C variant to beta-chain V and J trimming. In an earlier analysis, productive rearrangement rates for most beta V segments clustered near 90% or 30%.

Sequenced input: PBMCs. The sequence was collected from a woman in her forties or fifties in good health and CMV-seronegative. The rearrangement joins TRBV7-3 to TRBJ2-2; no reliable D call. The CDR3 DNA is TGTGCCAGCAGCTTAGAGACCGGGGAGCTGTTTTTT. It yields the protein CASSLETGELFF. Variable domain in full (rest from reference TRBV7-3 and TRBJ2-2): GAGVSQTPSNKVTEKGKYVELRCDPISGHTALYWYRQSLGQGPEFLIYFQGTGAADDSGLPNDRFFAVRPEGSVSTLKIQRTERGDSAVYLCASSLETGELFFGEGSRLTVL.